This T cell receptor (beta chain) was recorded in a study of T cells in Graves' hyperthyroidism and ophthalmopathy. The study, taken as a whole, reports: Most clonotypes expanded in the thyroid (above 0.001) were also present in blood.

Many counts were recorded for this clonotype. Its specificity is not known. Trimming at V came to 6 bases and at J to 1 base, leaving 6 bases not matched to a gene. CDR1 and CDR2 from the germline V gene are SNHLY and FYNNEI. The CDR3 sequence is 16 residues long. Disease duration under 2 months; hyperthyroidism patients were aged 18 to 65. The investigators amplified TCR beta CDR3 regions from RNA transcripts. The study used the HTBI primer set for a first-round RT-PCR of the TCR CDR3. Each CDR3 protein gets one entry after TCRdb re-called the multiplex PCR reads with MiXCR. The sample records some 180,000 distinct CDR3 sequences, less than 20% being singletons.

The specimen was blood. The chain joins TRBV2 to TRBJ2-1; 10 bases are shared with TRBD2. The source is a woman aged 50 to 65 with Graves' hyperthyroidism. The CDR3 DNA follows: TGTGCCAGCAGGGACGGACTAGCGGCATCCTACAATGAGCAGTTCTTC. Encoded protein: CASRDGLAASYNEQFF.